The text below deals with one T cell receptor (beta chain). In the authors' workflow: Reference gene primer amplification in the assay estimated nucleated cell counts. Method: immunoSEQ multiplex PCR; TCRdb's copy keeps in-frame clones and lacks some. Clone size and V and J calls were adopted from that table, with D and trimming inferred from the DNA. The sample gives about 210,000 clones, about 86% of which show up once; more than 1.4% is in the top ten. These data come from a study of blood T cell repertoires in COVID-19. Across the whole study: There were acute and convalescent COVID-19 samples, and they came from the United States, Italy and Spain. T cells, B-cell-depleted T cells, or PBMCs provided the cDNA or gDNA that served as material.

This CDR3 is 16 amino acids long. CDR1 and CDR2 from the germline V gene are SGHRS and YFSETQ. V shed 0 bases, J shed 7 bases, and the junction held 4 bases outside the gene matches. This rearrangement joins TRBV5-1 to TRBJ2-4; 13 nucleotides align to TRBD2. The sequencing sample was made of peripheral blood. This TCR was sampled from a man aged 18 to 29 with active or convalescent COVID-19. The CDR3 DNA reads TGCGCCAGCAGCTTGGAGGGGACTAGCGGGATTAACATTCAGTACTTC. Translated, it gives CASSLEGTSGINIQYF.